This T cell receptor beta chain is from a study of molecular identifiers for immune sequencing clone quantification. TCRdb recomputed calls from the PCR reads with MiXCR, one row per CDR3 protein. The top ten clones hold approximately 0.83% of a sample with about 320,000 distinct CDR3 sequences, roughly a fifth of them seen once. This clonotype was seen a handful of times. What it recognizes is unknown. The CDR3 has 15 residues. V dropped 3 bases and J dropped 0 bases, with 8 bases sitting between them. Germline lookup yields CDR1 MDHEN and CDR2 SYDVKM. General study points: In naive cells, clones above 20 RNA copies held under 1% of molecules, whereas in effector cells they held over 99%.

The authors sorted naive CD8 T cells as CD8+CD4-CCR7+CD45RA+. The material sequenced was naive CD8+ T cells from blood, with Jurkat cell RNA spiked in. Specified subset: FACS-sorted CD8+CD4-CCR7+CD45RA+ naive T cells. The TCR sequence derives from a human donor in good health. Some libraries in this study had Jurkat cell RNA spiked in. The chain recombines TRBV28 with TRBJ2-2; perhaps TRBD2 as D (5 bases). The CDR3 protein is CASSFRGTNTGELFF. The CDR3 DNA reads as TGTGCCAGCAGTTTCCGGGGAACGAACACCGGGGAGCTGTTTTTT.